This T cell receptor beta chain was obtained from a study of T cells after posttransplantation cyclophosphamide (dated by TCRdb to 2016 to 2017). A note on the overall study: Using TRB sequencing, the study followed how the T cell repertoire reconstituted after myeloablative bone marrow transplantation in which posttransplantation cyclophosphamide served as GVHD prophylaxis. Because TRA and TRB clonality were tightly correlated in roughly 10 samples, subsequent TCR analyses were focused on TRB only. TRB sequencing was also done on up to 3 additional blood samples from 2 to 5.2 years after transplant in 3 patients, and on pretransplant blood from several patients. Antigen receptor sequencing covered samples from some 35 PTCy-treated patients and approximately 15 of their related bone marrow donors. Blood from every one of the 30 or so PTCy patients who had 1-year posttransplant specimens underwent TRB sequencing. Public TRB sequences were queried against a database of over 3,000 sequences associated with responses to pathogens, tumor antigens, self-antigens and alloantigens.

The paper as a whole reports these results and caveats: Across fewer than 50 patients, recipient CMV seropositivity and CMV reactivation were highly associated with TRB clonality; PTCy diversity was similar to CNI/methotrexate controls. Donor-recipient similarity was low at 1-2 months but increased during the first year, and donor CD8+ memory clones often dominated later blood repertoires. The TRB repertoires of T cells infiltrating skin or the GI tract showed only limited overlap with the TRB repertoires found in blood.

Peripheral blood samples were provided by related bone marrow donors on the day of marrow donation. Viable CD3+CD4+ or CD3+CD8+ cells that were CCR7+CD45RA+CD45RO-CD95-CD27+CD28+ were classified as naive T cells. Mononuclear cells from peripheral blood and bone marrow were separated by Ficoll-Hypaque density centrifugation and then cryopreserved. FACS on a FACSAria II was used to sort CD4+ and CD8+ T cells, including the naive and memory subsets. TRB sequencing was run on genomic DNA with either the immunoSEQ assay at survey resolution or the hsTCRB kit. The original methods were these. The immunoSEQ software was used for initial read processing, and the LymphoSeq R package was used for repertoire analyses. Clonality was computed as 1 minus normalized Shannon entropy; Gini coefficient was also calculated for each TRB dataset. Phenotypes of unsorted samples were inferred by mapping TRB sequences from sorted subsets of the recipient or donor onto the same recipient's unsorted samples. Not all clones reach the TCRdb copy of this immuneACCESS table, which keeps in-frame sequences only. Checked studies attribute under half of the gap to unresolved V genes and leave the rest unexplained. The V and J calls and the clone size are those of that table, but D and trimming were determined from the DNA. This sample holds about 10,000 clones; 85% to 95% were observed only once. About 0.27% of the sample rests with the top ten.

With regard to this clone: No antigen is known for it. The input lacks base qualities; no much larger clone sits a single base away.

The CDR3 covers 16 residues, taking in both the cysteine and the phenylalanine. The DNA shown is the 48-base CDR3, in frame from base 1. The germline V gene specifies SGHRS as CDR1 and YFSETQ as CDR2. The junction shows trimming of 4 bases on V and 4 bases on J, plus 21 bases between the germline ends. Sequenced input: naive CD8+ T cells sorted from PBMCs. This chain is built from TRBV5-1 and TRBJ2-7, and the D gene may be TRBD2, 7 bases matching. This receptor was obtained from a man younger than 40 in good health and a related stem cell transplant donor. The CDR3 loop reads CASSPVSWEGGYEQYF. The DNA reads TGCGCCAGCAGCCCGGTTTCTTGGGAGGGGGGGTACGAGCAGTACTTC. Extended through the reference TRBV5-1 and TRBJ2-7 proteins, this CDR3 yields the full variable domain: KAGVTQTPRYLIKTRGQQVTLSCSPISGHRSVSWYQQTPGQGLQFLFEYFSETQRNKGNFPGRFSGRQFSNSRSEMNVSTLELGDSALYLCASSPVSWEGGYEQYFGPGTRLTVT.